A selection of T cell receptor beta chains follows, all from one sample in a study of CD8 T cells in Susac syndrome. TCRdb recomputed calls from the immunoSEQ multiplex PCR reads with MiXCR, one row per CDR3 protein. The data contain around 200,000 distinct CDR3 sequences, over 85% of them singletons. Sequencing was performed on CD4+ T cells from PBMCs. The receptor set was obtained from a human donor in good health. Each CDR3 is given with its conserved first and last residue. Each record gives: J gene, D gene, V gene, clone size, CDR3 DNA, CDR3 protein. D genes are given only for firm matches. Size values are once, few and many counts, or a class for expanded clones, and some rows have none.

j_call: TRBJ2-5
d_call: .
v_call: TRBV20-1
clone_size: .
cdr3_nt: TGCAGTGCCATTCGACTTGAAGAGACCCAGTACTTC
cdr3_aa: CSAIRLEETQYF

j_call: TRBJ2-1
d_call: .
v_call: TRBV15
clone_size: once
cdr3_nt: TGTGCCACCAGCTTGGGGCCGCGGTCCTACAATGAGCAGTTCTTC
cdr3_aa: CATSLGPRSYNEQFF

j_call: TRBJ2-5
d_call: TRBD2
v_call: TRBV7-3
clone_size: .
cdr3_nt: TGTGCCAGCAGCCGGACTAGCGGGGTCCAAGAGACCCAGTACTTC
cdr3_aa: CASSRTSGVQETQYF

j_call: TRBJ2-3
d_call: .
v_call: TRBV13
clone_size: .
cdr3_nt: TGTGCCAGCGCAACAGGTCGGACAGATACGCAGTATTTT
cdr3_aa: CASATGRTDTQYF

j_call: TRBJ2-5
d_call: .
v_call: TRBV29-1
clone_size: .
cdr3_nt: TGCAGCGTTGAAGATTCAGTGAGAGAGACCCAGTACTTC
cdr3_aa: CSVEDSVRETQYF

j_call: TRBJ2-3
d_call: .
v_call: TRBV29-1
clone_size: .
cdr3_nt: TGCAGCGTTGCTCATTATTCTAGCACAGATACGCAGTATTTT
cdr3_aa: CSVAHYSSTDTQYF

j_call: TRBJ2-4
d_call: .
v_call: TRBV5-4
clone_size: .
cdr3_nt: TGTGCCAGCAGCCATGGGGGGACCAAAAACATTCAGTACTTC
cdr3_aa: CASSHGGTKNIQYF

j_call: TRBJ2-1
d_call: TRBD1
v_call: TRBV29-1
clone_size: .
cdr3_nt: TGCAGCGTGGGACAGTACAATGAGCAGTTCTTC
cdr3_aa: CSVGQYNEQFF

j_call: TRBJ2-1
d_call: TRBD2
v_call: TRBV27
clone_size: .
cdr3_nt: TGTGCCAGCGCATCTAGCGGGGGGCCCTACAATGAGCAGTTCTTC
cdr3_aa: CASASSGGPYNEQFF

j_call: TRBJ1-4
d_call: TRBD1
v_call: TRBV29-1
clone_size: .
cdr3_nt: TGCAGCGTTGGGGACAGGGAGGTCCCAGGGAATGAAAAACTGTTTTTT
cdr3_aa: CSVGDREVPGNEKLFF